This is a list of T cell receptor beta chains from one sample in a study of memory CD4+ T cells and cytomegalovirus serostatus. TCRdb's table, derived via immunoSEQ multiplex PCR, lists solely in-frame clones and lacks some. The sample consists of tens of thousands of clones, roughly 77% of them appearing once. Sequencing used memory CD4+ T cells from blood. Receptors were obtained from an adult in good health and CMV-seronegative. Both conserved end residues are part of each CDR3. The order of the fields is V gene, J gene, CDR3 protein.

TRBV4-1	TRBJ1-1	CASSQDPLIQIMNTEAFF
TRBV4-2	TRBJ2-1	CASSQPQGDNEQFF
TRBV6-1	TRBJ2-7	CASSEGRSLQYF
TRBV19	TRBJ1-2	CASSMAGRTGGYTF
TRBV5-6	TRBJ2-3	CASSLFAFTVTDTQYF
TRBV2	TRBJ2-7	CASSGQGALYEQYF
TRBV2	TRBJ2-1	CASSEGLAGAEQFF
TRBV5-1	.	CASSVGTRDEQYF
TRBV7-9	TRBJ1-3	CASSFHSPNYGNTIYF
TRBV5-1	TRBJ2-3	CASSRQGYSTDTQYF
TRBV6-1	TRBJ2-7	CASSDLGETYEQYF
TRBV2	TRBJ2-2	CASRMQTGELFF
TRBV30	TRBJ2-3	CAWSVLAGGRTDTQYF
TRBV4-3	TRBJ1-1	CASSQGGANTEAFF
TRBV9	TRBJ1-2	CASSPRGRGYGYTF
TRBV30	TRBJ1-1	CAWMTTVNTEAFF
TRBV9	TRBJ2-3	CASSETGRLSTDTQYF
TRBV5-1	TRBJ1-6	CASSLEGIPAASPLHF
TRBV29-1	TRBJ2-7	CSCRWGTGSEQYF
TRBV12-5	TRBJ1-5	CASGLGQSNQPQHF
TRBV5-4	TRBJ1-6	CASSLKIGASIYNSPLHF
TRBV7-8	TRBJ2-5	CASSQLRATQETQYF
TRBV2	TRBJ2-1	CASSRDRRNEQFF
TRBV7-2	TRBJ2-3	CASSLNARSTDTQYF
TRBV11-2	TRBJ2-7	CASSSLRTPYEQYF
TRBV27	TRBJ2-7	CASGHLYEQYF
TRBV28	TRBJ1-2	CASRPQPGQPGGDGYTF
TRBV5-6	TRBJ2-1	CASSDRGLASNEQFF
TRBV4-2	TRBJ1-2	CASSQDWTGPYGYTF
TRBV6-6	TRBJ2-3	CASPPASGVSDTQYF
TRBV5-1	TRBJ2-7	CASSSYYEQYF
TRBV29-1	TRBJ2-5	CSVGEGETQYF
TRBV5-6	TRBJ1-5	CASSSAMAEPQHF
TRBV19	TRBJ1-3	CASSDGQGMDTIYF
TRBV19	TRBJ2-5	CASSTLLAGQETQYF
TRBV29-1	TRBJ2-2	CSVGRGVTGELFF
TRBV6-6	TRBJ1-1	CASSTRGDGTEAFF
TRBV5-1	TRBJ2-3	CASTRRLAVVTDTQYF
TRBV15	TRBJ1-2	CATSRGAQGTYGYTF
TRBV5-6	TRBJ2-2	CASSWDRASGELFF
TRBV28	TRBJ1-1	CASGIGGDPEAFF
TRBV4-2	TRBJ1-1	CASSSDMRGTEAFF
TRBV5-1	TRBJ2-3	CASSLAGGQVGDTQYF
TRBV5-6	TRBJ1-1	CASSHRDAGTEAFF
TRBV6-5	TRBJ1-2	CASRIPGGGYTF
TRBV9	TRBJ2-1	CASSVDAQGVYEQFF
TRBV4-3	TRBJ1-2	CASSQDLGQTISGYTF
TRBV29-1	TRBJ2-5	CSVEDKGLADQESQYF
TRBV5-4	TRBJ1-1	CASSFPGIPPSEAFF
TRBV9	TRBJ1-4	CASSVAPGQGNEKLFF
TRBV7-2	TRBJ2-2	CASSPGTSGFDTGELFF
TRBV25-1	TRBJ2-3	CASSGRGGEGDTQYF
TRBV5-5	TRBJ2-3	CASSWDRPEAQYTQYF
TRBV7-9	TRBJ1-5	CASSFPGANQPQHF